The source of this T cell receptor (delta chain) is a study of delta chains in infants with herpesvirus infections. As for the study in general: A Ugandan infant cohort was followed from birth for primary CMV. A public fetal Vdelta1/Vgamma8 clonotype was sought in postnatally CMV-infected infants.

About this clone itself: Its antigen is not identified.

Gamma-chain- and delta-chain-specific primers converted PBMC RNA into TCR cDNA. TCRdb re-called the RT-PCR reads via CATT. The table lists 1,200 or so delta-chain clones, 25% to 35% of them singletons, with about 9.9% in the top ten. The V end lost 2 bases, the J end lost 0 bases, and 16 bases lay between the germline ends. Germline V CDR1 and CDR2: TSWWSYY, QGS. CDR3 size: 17 residues. Findings and limits, study-wide: Uninfected infants and those infected after 120 days lacked the public clonotype. The public clonotype might exist undetected in CMV-uninfected infants.

The sample consisted of peripheral blood, taken at time point 2 of longitudinal follow-up. The chain links TRDV1 to TRDJ1; no firm D call. The clonotype originates from a human donor who was a Ugandan infant, either HIV-exposed or HIV-unexposed (not recorded which). CDR3 loop: CALGEGSSLEYTDKLIF. The CDR3 DNA sequence: TGTGCTCTTGGGGAAGGTTCTTCTCTGGAGTACACCGATAAACTCATCTTT.